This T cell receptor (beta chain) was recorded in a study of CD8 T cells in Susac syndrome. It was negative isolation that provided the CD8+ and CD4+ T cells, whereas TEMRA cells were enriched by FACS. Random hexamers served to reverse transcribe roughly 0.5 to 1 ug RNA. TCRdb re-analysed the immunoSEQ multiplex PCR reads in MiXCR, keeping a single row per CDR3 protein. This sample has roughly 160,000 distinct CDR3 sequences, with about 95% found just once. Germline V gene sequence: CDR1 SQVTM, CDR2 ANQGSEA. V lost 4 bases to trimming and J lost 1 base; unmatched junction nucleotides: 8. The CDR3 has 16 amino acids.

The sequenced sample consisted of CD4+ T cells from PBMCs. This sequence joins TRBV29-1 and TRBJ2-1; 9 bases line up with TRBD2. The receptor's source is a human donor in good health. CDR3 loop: CSVGSQRGASYNEQFF. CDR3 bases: TGCAGCGTTGGCTCTCAGCGGGGGGCTTCCTACAATGAGCAGTTCTTC.